This TCR beta chain was documented in a study of cytomegalovirus exposure and HLA in healthy donors. The PCR ran on 60 Vbeta and 13 Jbeta primers. Libraries were prepared by immunoSEQ multiplex PCR; TCRdb keeps only in-frame clonotypes and omits some of them. The sample has under 200,000 clones; 82% are singletons. Study observations and caveats: After further analysis at a later stage, 16,951 TCR beta sequences were associated with HLA alleles at 0.05 false discovery rate. Accurate prediction of most subjects' HLA-A and HLA-B alleles from TCR beta sequences was reported. The CMV antigen specificity of a few CMV-associated chains was confirmed through in vitro analysis.

In this sample, this clone turned up a few times. No antigen is known for it. Germline loops: CDR1 LGHNA, CDR2 YSLEER. The ends lost 3 bases at V and 5 bases at J; junction bases unmatched: 6. There are 15 residues in the CDR3. The TCR sequence derives from a woman under 30 in good health and CMV-seronegative. The chain couples TRBV4-3 to TRBJ2-5, with 10 nucleotides matching TRBD2. What was sequenced was PBMCs. CDR3 amino acids: CASSQASGSLETQYF. The CDR3 DNA sequence: TGCGCCAGCAGCCAGGCTAGCGGGAGCTTGGAGACCCAGTACTTC.